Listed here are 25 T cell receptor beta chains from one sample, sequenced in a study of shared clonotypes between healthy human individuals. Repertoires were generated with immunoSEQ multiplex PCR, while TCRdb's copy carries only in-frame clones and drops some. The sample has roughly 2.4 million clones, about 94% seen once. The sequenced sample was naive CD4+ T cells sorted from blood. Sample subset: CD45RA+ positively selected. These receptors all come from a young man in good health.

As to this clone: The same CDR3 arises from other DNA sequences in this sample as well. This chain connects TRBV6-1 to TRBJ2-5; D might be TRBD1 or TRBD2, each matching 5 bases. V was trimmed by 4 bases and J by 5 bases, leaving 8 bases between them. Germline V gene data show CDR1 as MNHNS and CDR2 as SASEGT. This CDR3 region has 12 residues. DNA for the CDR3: TGTGCCAGCAGTGGAGGGACGGAGACCCAGTACTTC. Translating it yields CASSGGTETQYF.

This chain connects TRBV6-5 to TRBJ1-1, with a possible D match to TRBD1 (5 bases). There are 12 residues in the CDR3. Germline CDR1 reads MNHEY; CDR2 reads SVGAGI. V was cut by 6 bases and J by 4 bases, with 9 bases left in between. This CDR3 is CASRRQSTEAFF. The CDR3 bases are TGTGCCAGCAGAAGACAGAGCACTGAAGCTTTCTTT.

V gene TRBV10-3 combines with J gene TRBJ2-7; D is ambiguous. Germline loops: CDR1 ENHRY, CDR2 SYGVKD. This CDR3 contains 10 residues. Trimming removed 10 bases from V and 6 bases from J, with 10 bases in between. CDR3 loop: CATPAAEQYF. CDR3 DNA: TGTGCCACCCCGGCAGCCGAGCAGTACTTC.

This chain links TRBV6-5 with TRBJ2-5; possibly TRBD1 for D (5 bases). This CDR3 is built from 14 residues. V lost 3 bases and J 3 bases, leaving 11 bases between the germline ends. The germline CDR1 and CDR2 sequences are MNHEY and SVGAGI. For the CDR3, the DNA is TGTGCCAGCAGTTATTCACAGGTCAAAGAGACCCAGTACTTC. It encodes CASSYSQVKETQYF.

The CDR3 DNA reads as TGTGCCAGTAGTATAGCGGCAGGCGCCTACGAGCAGTACTTC. Amino acid sequence: CASSIAAGAYEQYF. The chain has TRBV19 and TRBJ2-7; D unresolved. Trimming shortened V by 1 base and J by 2 bases, and 9 bases separated the two germline ends. Germline lookup yields CDR1 LNHDA and CDR2 SQIVND (reference sequence). The CDR3 runs to 14 residues.

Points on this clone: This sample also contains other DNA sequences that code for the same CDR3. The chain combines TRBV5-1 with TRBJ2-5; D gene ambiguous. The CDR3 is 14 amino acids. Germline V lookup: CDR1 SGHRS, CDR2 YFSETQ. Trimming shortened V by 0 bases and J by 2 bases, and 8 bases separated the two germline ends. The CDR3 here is CASSLAALQETQYF. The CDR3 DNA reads TGCGCCAGCAGCTTGGCGGCATTGCAAGAGACCCAGTACTTC. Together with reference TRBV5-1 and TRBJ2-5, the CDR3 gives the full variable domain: KAGVTQTPRYLIKTRGQQVTLSCSPISGHRSVSWYQQTPGQGLQFLFEYFSETQRNKGNFPGRFSGRQFSNSRSEMNVSTLELGDSALYLCASSLAALQETQYFGPGTRLLVL.

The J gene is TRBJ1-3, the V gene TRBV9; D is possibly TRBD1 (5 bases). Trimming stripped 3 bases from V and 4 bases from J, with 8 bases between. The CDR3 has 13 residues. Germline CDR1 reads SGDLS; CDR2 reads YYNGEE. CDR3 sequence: CASSAPGGNTIYF. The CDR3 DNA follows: TGTGCCAGCAGCGCCCCAGGGGGAAACACCATATATTTT. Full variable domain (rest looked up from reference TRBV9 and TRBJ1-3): DSGVTQTPKHLITATGQRVTLRCSPRSGDLSVYWYQQSLDQGLQFLIQYYNGEERAKGNILERFSAQQFPDLHSELNLSSLELGDSALYFCASSAPGGNTIYFGEGSWLTVV.

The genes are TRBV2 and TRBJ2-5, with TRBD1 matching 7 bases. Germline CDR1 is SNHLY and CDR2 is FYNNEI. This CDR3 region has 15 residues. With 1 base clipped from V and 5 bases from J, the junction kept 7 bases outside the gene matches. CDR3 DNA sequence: TGTGCCAGCAGTGAAGGACAGGGAGAATGGGAGACCCAGTACTTC. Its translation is CASSEGQGEWETQYF.

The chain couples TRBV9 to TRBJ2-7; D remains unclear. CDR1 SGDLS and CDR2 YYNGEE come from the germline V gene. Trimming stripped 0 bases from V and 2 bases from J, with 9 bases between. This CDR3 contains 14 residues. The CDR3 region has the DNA TGTGCCAGCAGCGTAGGCCCACATACCTACGAGCAGTACTTC. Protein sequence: CASSVGPHTYEQYF.

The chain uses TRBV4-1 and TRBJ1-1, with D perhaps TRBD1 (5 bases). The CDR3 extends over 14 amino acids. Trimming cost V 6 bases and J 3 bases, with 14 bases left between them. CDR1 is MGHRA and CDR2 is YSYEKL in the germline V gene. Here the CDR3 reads CASSGWGSDTEAFF. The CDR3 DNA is TGCGCCAGCAGTGGTTGGGGGTCCGACACTGAAGCTTTCTTT.

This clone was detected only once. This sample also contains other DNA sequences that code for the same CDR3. CDR3 bases: TGCGCCAGCAGCTTGGCCGGTCGCACCGGGGAGCTGTTTTTT. Protein: CASSLAGRTGELFF. J is TRBJ2-2 and V is TRBV5-1, with D unclear. CDR3 length equals 14 residues. Trimming cost V 0 bases and J 4 bases, with 7 bases left between them. Germline CDR1 is SGHRS and CDR2 is YFSETQ. Full variable domain (outside the CDR3, taken from reference TRBV5-1 and TRBJ2-2): KAGVTQTPRYLIKTRGQQVTLSCSPISGHRSVSWYQQTPGQGLQFLFEYFSETQRNKGNFPGRFSGRQFSNSRSEMNVSTLELGDSALYLCASSLAGRTGELFFGEGSRLTVL.

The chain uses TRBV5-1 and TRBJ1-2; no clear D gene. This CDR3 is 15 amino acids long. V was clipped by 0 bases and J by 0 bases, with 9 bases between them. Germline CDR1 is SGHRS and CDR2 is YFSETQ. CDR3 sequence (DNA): TGCGCCAGCAGCTTGGCGGGCCGGGCTAACTATGGCTACACCTTC. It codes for CASSLAGRANYGYTF.

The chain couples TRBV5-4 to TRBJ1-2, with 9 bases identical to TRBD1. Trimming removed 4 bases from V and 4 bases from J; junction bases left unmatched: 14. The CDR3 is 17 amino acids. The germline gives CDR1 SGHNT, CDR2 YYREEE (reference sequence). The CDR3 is CASSTGTGSLASYGYTF. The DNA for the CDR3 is TGTGCCAGCAGCACTGGGACAGGGTCCCTAGCATCCTATGGCTACACCTTC.

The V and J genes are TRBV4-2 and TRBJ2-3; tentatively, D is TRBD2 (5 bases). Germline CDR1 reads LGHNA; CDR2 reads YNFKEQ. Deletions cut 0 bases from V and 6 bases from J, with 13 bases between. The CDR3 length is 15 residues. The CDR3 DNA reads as TGTGCCAGCAGCCAAGAGGCGGGCCGAGGGGATACGCAGTATTTT. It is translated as CASSQEAGRGDTQYF.

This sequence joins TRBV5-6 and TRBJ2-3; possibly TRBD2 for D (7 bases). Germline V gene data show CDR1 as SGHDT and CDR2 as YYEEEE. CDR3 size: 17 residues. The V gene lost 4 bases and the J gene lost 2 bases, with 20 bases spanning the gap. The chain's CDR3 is CASSLVVGGPVTDTQYF. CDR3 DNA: TGTGCCAGCAGCCTCGTCGTGGGGGGGCCCGTCACAGATACGCAGTATTTT.

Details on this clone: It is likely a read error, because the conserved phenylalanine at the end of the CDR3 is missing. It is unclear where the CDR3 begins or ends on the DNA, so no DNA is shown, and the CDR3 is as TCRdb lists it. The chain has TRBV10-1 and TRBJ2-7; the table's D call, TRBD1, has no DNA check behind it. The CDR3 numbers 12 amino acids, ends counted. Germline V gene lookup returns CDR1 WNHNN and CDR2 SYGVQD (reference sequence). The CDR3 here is CASSEKAGGNYR.

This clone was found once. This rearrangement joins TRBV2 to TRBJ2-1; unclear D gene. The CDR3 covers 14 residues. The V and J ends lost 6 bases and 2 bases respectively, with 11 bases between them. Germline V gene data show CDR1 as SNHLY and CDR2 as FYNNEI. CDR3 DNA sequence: TGTGCCAGCAGCGGACGTGCCGCCTACAATGAGCAGTTCTTC. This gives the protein CASSGRAAYNEQFF.

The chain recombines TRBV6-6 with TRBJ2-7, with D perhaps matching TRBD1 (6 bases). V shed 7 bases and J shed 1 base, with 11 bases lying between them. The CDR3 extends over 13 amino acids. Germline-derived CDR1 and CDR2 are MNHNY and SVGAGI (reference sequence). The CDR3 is CASTWTDSYEQYF. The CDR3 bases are TGTGCCAGCACCTGGACAGATTCCTACGAGCAGTACTTC.

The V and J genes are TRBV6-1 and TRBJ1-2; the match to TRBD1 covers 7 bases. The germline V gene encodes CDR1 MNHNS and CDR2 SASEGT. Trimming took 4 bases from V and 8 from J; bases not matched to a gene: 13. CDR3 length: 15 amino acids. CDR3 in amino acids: CASSGSQGIGVGYTF. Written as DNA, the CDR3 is TGTGCCAGCAGTGGCTCACAGGGGATCGGGGTCGGCTACACCTTC.

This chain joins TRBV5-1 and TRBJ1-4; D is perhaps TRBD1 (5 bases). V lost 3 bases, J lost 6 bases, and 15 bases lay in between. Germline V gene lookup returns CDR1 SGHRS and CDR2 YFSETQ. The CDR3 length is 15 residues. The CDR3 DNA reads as TGCGCCAGCAGCTCAAGGGACGGGCGAGATGAAAAACTGTTTTTT. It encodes CASSSRDGRDEKLFF.

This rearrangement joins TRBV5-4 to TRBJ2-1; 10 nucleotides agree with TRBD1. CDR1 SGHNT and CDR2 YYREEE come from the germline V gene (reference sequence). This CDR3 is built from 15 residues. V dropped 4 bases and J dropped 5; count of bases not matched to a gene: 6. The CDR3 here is CASSRDRGLNNEQFF. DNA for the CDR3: TGTGCCAGCAGCAGGGACAGGGGATTAAACAATGAGCAGTTCTTC.

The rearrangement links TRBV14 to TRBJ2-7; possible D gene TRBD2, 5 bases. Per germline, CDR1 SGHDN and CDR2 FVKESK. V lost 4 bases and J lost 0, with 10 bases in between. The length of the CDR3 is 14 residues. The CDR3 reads CASSPGGLSYEQYF. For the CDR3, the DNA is TGTGCCAGCAGCCCCGGCGGGCTCTCCTACGAGCAGTACTTC.

CDR3 protein: CASSLFSVHEQYF. CDR3 coding DNA: TGTGCCAGCAGCTTATTCTCGGTCCACGAGCAGTACTTC. The gene calls are TRBV7-8 and TRBJ2-7, with D unresolved. V dropped 2 bases and J dropped 5 bases, with 10 bases sitting between them. CDR1 and CDR2 (germline): SGHVS, FQNEAQ. This CDR3 is built from 13 residues.

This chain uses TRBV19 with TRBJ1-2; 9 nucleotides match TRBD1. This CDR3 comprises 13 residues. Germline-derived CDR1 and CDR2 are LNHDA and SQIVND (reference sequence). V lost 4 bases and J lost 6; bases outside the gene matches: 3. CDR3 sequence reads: CASSTGQGNGYTF. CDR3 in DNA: TGTGCCAGTAGTACGGGACAGGGTAATGGCTACACCTTC.

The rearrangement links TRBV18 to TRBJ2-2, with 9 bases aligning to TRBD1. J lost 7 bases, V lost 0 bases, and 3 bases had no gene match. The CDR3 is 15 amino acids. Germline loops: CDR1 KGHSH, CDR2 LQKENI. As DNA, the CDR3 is TGTGCCAGCTCACCACCCGGGACAGGGATCGGGGAGCTGTTTTTT. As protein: CASSPPGTGIGELFF.